This passage covers 3 T cell receptor beta chains from one sample sequenced in a study of T cells after yellow fever vaccination (dated by TCRdb to between 2017 and 2020). The treatment or condition label corresponds to: live attenuated yellow fever vaccine strain. Library method: 5' RACE. TCRdb lists the instrument as Illumina HiSeq 2500. TCRdb reprocessing: public reads trimmed at Q25 with fastp, clones called with MiXCR, in-frame beta chains kept. Rows matching on CDR3 protein sequence are summarized as one entry with the most common DNA and genes. The sample profile shows roughly 300,000 distinct CDR3 sequences; less than 9.5% of them were found once. The ten top clones hold under 20% of the sample. Sequencing used PBMCs, obtained around 45 days after the first yellow fever vaccination. All receptors derive from a man younger than 30 who received the YFV17D yellow fever vaccine.

The rearrangement uses TRBV6-4 and TRBJ2-3; either TRBD1 or TRBD2 may supply D (5 bases each). Between the trimmed V and J ends, which lost 3 bases and 2 bases, there was a span of 12 bases. Per germline, CDR1 MRHNA and CDR2 SNTAGT. The CDR3 consists of 15 residues. CDR3 nucleotides: TGTGCCAGCAGTGATACGGGGACGGCCACAGATACGCAGTATTTT. Its translation is CASSDTGTATDTQYF.

This clonotype was counted only a few times. The chain carries TRBV5-1 and TRBJ2-5, with 12 bases fitting TRBD2. The V gene end was trimmed by 6 bases and the J gene end by 3 bases; junction bases not matched to a gene: 6. CDR1 and CDR2 from the germline V gene are SGHRS and YFSETQ. This CDR3 has 15 residues. The CDR3 loop reads CASMQPSGGEETQYF. The CDR3 bases are TGCGCCAGCATGCAACCTAGCGGGGGGGAAGAGACCCAGTACTTC.

This clonotype came up many times. V usage is TRBV10-3 and J usage is TRBJ1-6, with D maybe TRBD1 (6 bases). The length of the CDR3 is 16 residues. The V end was cut by 5 bases, the J end by 1 base, with 12 bases between. Looked up from germline, CDR1 is ENHRY and CDR2 is SYGVKD. DNA for the CDR3: TGTGCCATCAGTTTATCAGGGGCGTCCTATAATTCACCCCTCCACTTT. Protein sequence: CAISLSGASYNSPLHF.